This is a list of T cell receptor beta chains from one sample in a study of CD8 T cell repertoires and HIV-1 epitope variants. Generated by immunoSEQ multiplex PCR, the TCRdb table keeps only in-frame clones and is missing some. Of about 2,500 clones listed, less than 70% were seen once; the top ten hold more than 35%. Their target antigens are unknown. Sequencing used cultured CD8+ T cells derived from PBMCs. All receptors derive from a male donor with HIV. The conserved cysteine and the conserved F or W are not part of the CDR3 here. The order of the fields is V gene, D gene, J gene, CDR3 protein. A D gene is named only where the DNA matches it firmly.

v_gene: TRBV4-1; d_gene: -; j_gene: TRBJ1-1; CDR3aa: ASSQGRGTEAF
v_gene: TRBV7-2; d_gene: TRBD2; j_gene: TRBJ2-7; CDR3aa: ASSLVIAGVREQY
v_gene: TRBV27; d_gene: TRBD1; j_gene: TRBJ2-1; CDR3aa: ASSLSQGISYNEQF
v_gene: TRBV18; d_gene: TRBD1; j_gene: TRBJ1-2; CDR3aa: ASSPRDRGDYGYT
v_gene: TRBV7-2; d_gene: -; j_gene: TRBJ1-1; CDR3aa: ASSLASSNTEAF
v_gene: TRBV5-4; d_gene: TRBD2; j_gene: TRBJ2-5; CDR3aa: ASSLGAGAFHQETQY
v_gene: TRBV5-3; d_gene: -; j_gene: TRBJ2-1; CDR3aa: ARSLKQGPLYLQFEQF
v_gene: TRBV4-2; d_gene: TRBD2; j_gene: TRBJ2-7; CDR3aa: ASSQAGGQQY
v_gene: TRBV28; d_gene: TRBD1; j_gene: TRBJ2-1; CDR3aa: ASSLSQGISYNEQF
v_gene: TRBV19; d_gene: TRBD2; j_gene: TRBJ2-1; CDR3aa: ASSIQPGLAGDFLDEQF
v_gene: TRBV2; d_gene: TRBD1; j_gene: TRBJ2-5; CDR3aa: ASSQTGNQQETQY
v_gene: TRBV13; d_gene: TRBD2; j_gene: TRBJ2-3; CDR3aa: ASSFGTSVTDTQY
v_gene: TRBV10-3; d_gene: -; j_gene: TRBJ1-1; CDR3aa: AISLRQNTEAF
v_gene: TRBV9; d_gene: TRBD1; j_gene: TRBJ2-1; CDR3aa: ASSVEGTGQGPYNEQF
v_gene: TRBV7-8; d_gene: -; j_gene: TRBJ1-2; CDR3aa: ASSPPGSNYGYT
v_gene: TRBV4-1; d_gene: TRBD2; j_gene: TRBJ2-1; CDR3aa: ASSQEPLAGGLDEQF
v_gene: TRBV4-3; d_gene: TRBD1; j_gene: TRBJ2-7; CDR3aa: ASSPRTGFEQY
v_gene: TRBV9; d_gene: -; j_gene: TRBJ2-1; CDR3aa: ASSVEKAGTNEQF
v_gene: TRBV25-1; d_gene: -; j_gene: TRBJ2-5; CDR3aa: ASSGTTGTPQETQY
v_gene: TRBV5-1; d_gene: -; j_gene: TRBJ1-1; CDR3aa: ASSLRRAEGTEAF
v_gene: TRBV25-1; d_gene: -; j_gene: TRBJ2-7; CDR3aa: ASSARHYYEQY
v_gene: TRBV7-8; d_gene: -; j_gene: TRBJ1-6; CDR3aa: ASAVREVGNSPLH
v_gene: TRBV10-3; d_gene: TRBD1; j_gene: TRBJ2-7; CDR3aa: ATGTGSYEQY
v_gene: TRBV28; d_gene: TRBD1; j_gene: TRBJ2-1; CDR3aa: ASSLGGEQGANEQF
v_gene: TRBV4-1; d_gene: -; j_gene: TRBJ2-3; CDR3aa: ASSQEGQRTDTQY
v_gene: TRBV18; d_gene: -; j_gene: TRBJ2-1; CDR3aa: ASSLEDGNEQF
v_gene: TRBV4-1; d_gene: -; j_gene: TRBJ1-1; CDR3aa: ASSQEPWANTESF
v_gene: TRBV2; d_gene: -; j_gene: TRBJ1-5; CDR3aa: ASSPGVNQPQH
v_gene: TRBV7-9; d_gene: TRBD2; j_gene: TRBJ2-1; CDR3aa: ASSLYGTSGDEQF
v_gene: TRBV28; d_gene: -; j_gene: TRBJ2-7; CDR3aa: ASSEARGVAYEQY
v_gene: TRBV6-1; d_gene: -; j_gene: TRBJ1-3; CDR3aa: ASSVSRASGNTIY
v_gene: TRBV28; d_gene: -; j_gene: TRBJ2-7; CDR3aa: ASSPGTSYEQY
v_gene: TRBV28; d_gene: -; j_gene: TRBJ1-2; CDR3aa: ASSLFALSPQSPNYGYT
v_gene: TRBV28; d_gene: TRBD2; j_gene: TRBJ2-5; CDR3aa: ASVSPSGHVQETQY
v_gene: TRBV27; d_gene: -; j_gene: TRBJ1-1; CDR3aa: ASSFPGPGTEAF
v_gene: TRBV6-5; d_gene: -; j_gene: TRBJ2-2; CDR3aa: ASSSDSTGELF
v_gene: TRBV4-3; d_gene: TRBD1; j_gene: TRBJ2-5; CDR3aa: ASSQDLTGAGETQY
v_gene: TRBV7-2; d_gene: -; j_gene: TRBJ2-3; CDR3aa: ASSSVLATDTQY
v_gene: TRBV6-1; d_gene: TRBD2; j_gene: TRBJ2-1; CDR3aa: ASSELAGELFNEQF
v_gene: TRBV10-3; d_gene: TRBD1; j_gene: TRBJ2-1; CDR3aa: AISGGSTGTDNNEQF
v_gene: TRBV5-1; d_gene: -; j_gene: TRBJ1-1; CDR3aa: ASSLDAMNTEAF
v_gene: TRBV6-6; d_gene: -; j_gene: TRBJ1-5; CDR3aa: ASSYRDPISNQPQH
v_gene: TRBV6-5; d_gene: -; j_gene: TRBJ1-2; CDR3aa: ASSYFQDRGGYT
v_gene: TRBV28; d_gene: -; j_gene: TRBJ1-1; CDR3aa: ASRTLGGRTEAF
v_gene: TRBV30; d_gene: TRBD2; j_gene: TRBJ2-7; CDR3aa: AWSDPPGGFYEQY
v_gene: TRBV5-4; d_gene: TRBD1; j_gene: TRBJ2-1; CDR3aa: ASRPGQGTFNEQF
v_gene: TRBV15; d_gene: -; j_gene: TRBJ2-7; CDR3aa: ATSKGGNSYEQY